The entry that follows covers one T cell receptor beta chain sequence. This sample stems from a study of blood T cell repertoires in COVID-19. Overall study context: Samples taken during acute and convalescent COVID-19 were collected in the United States, Italy and Spain. PBMCs, B-cell-depleted T cells, or T cells provided the cDNA or gDNA that made up the material.

Authors' processing steps: Nucleated cell number was recorded as an estimate derived from reference gene primer amplification. Sequenced by immunoSEQ multiplex PCR; TCRdb stores in-frame clones only, minus some. Clone size and V and J calls were adopted from that table, with D and trimming inferred from the DNA. This table has about 150,000 clones, roughly 84% appearing once. Trimming shortened V by 10 bases and J by 3 bases, and 15 bases separated the two germline ends. The CDR3 consists of 13 residues. The germline V gene encodes CDR1 LNHDA and CDR2 SQIVND (reference sequence). The specimen was peripheral blood. The V gene is TRBV19, the J gene TRBJ1-1, with D possibly TRBD1 on 6 matching bases. The origin of this receptor is a human donor in a cohort sampled during active COVID-19. For the CDR3, the DNA is TGTGCCACCCGACGAGGGGGAGACACTGAAGCTTTCTTT. Protein product: CATRRGGDTEAFF. Full variable domain (missing parts from reference TRBV19 and TRBJ1-1): DGGITQSPKYLFRKEGQNVTLSCEQNLNHDAMYWYRQDPGQGLRLIYYSQIVNDFQKGDIAEGYSVSREKKESFPLTVTSAQKNPTAFYLCATRRGGDTEAFFGQGTRLTVV.